This TCR beta chain was sequenced during a study of T cells after yellow fever vaccination. About the study: Preparation of fractions with low cell numbers was performed using SMART-Seq v4 Ultra Low Input.

The CDR3 is 14 amino acids. With 4 bases removed from V and 1 base from J, the gap between germline ends came to 8 bases. Each CDR3 protein gets one entry after TCRdb re-called the 5' RACE reads with MiXCR. The sample includes a few hundred thousand distinct CDR3 sequences, around 3.6% of them seen just once. Study findings and constraints: The secondary response showed a weaker magnitude and a faster peak, day 5 versus 15. Abundant clonotypes from the bulk population could contaminate FACS-sorted repertoires.

This clonotype was seen ten or more times. Its target is not known. The chain links TRBV12-3 or TRBV12-4 to TRBJ1-3, with D unresolved. This clonotype was obtained from a man between 18 and 35 years old who received the YFV17D yellow fever vaccine. The sample consisted of PBMCs, taken on the day of the yellow fever booster vaccination. The DNA for the CDR3 is TGTGCCAGCAGTTCGACCTATTCTGGAAACACCATATATTTT. This gives the protein CASSSTYSGNTIYF.